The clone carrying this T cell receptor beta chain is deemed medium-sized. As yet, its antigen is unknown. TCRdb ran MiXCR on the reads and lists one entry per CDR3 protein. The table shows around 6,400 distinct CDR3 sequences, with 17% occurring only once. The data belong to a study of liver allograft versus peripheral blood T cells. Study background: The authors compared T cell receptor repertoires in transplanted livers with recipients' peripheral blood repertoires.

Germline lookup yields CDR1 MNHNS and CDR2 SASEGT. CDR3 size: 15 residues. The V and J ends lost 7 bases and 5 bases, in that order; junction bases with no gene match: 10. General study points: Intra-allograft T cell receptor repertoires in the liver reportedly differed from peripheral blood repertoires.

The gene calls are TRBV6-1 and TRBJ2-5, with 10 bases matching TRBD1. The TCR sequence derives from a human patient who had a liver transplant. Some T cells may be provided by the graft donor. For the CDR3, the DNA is TGTGCCAGCACCTCATCGACAGGGGGCTGGGAGACCCAGTACTTC. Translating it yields CASTSSTGGWETQYF.